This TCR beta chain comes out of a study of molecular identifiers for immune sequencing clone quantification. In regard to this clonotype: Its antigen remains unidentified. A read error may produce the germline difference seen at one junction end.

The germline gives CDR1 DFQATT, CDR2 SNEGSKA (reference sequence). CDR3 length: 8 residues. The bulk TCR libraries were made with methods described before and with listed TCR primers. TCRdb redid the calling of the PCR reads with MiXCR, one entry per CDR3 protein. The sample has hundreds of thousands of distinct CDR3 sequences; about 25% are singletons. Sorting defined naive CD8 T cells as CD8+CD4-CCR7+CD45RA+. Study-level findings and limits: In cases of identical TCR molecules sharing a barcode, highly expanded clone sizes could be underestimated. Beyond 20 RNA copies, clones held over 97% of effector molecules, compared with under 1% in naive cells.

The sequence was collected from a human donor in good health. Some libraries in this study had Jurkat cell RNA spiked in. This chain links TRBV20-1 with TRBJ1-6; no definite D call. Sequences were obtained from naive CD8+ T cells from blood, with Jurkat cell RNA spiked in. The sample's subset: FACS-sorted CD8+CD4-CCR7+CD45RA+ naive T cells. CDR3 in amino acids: CSAPPFGF. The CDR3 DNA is TGCAGTGCTCCCCCGTTTGGCTTT.